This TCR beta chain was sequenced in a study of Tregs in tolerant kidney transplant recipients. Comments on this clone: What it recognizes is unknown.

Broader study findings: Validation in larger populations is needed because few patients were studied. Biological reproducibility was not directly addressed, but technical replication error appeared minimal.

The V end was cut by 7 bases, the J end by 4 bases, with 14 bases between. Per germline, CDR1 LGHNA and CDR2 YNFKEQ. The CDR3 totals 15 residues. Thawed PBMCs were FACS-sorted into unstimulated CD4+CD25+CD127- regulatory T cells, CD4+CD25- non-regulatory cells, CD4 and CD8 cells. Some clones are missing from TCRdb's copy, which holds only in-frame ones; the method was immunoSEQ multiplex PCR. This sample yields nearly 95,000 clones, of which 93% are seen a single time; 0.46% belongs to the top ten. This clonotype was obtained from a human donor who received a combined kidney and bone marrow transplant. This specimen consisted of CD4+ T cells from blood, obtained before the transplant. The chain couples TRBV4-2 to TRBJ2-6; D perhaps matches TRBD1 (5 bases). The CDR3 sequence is CASTTPGAGANVLTF. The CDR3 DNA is TGTGCCAGCACCACCCCTGGGGCCGGGGCCAACGTCCTGACTTTC.